The sequence of this TCR beta chain was determined in a study of STAT5B mutations in CD4+ large granular lymphocyte leukemia. Germline V gene sequence: CDR1 SGHAT, CDR2 FQDESV (reference sequence). The V gene end was trimmed by 6 bases and the J gene end by 6 bases; junction bases not matched to a gene: 9. CDR3 length: 14 amino acids. This clone was observed a few times. The data were produced by immunoSEQ multiplex PCR, yet TCRdb's version contains in-frame clones alone and is incomplete. In the table there are approximately 30,000 clones, roughly four fifths of which are singletons. Sequences were obtained from CD4+ T cells from blood buffy coats. This clonotype originated in a human donor in good health. The chain is built from TRBV11-1 and TRBJ1-1; TRBD1 matches at 8 bases. CDR3 sequence reads: CASRPGGGGPEAFF. The DNA for the CDR3 is TGTGCCAGCAGACCAGGGGGCGGCGGACCTGAAGCTTTCTTT.